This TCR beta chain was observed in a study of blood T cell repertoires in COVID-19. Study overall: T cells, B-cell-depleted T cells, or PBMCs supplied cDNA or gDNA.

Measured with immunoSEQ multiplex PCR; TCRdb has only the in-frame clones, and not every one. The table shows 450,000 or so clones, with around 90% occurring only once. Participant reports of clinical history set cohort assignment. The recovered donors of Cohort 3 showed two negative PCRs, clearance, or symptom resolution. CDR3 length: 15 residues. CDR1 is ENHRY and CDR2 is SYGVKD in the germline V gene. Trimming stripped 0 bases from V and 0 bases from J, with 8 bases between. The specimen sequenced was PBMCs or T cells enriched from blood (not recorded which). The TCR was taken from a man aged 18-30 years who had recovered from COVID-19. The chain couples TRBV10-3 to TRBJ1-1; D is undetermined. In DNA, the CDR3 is TGTGCCATCAGTGAGTCGGTGGGCCTGAACACTGAAGCTTTCTTT. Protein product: CAISESVGLNTEAFF.